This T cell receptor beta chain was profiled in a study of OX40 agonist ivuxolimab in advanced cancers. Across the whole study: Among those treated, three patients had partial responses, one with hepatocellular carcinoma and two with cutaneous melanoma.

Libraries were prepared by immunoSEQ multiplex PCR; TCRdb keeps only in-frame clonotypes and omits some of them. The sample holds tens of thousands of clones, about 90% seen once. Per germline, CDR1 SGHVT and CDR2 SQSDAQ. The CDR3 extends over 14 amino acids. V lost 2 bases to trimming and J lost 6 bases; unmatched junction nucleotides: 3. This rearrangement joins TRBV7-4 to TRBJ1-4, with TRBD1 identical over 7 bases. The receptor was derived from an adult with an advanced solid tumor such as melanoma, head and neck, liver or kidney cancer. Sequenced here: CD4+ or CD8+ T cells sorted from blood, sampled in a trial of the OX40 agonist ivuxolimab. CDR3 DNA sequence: TGTGCCAGCAGCTTAAAGGGGGCGGATGAAAAACTGTTTTTT. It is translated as CASSLKGADEKLFF. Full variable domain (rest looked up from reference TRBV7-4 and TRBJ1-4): GAGVSQSPRYKVAKRGRDVALRCDSISGHVTLYWYRQTLGQGSEVLTYSQSDAQRDKSGRPSGRFSAERPERSVSTLKIQRTEQGDSAVYLCASSLKGADEKLFFGSGTQLSVL.